The entry below gives a single T cell receptor beta chain sequence along with its context. This sample is part of a study of PD-1 blockade in classical Hodgkin lymphoma. CDR1 and CDR2 (germline): SQVTM, ANQGSEA. The CDR3 has 12 residues. J gave up 8 bases and V 7 bases, and 2 bases lay outside the gene matches. The time point is: cycle 4 day 1 (C4D1), after more than five weeks of nivolumab. Exposure to brentuximab vedotin varied, and each patient had relapsed following autologous stem cell transplantation. TCRdb's copy holds only in-frame clones and misses some; the assay was immunoSEQ multiplex PCR. The sample has 75,000 to 100,000 clones; 85% to 95% are singletons.

This sequence originates from a human donor with classical Hodgkin lymphoma. The chain carries TRBV29-1 and TRBJ2-1; 13 nucleotides agree with TRBD2. Source: peripheral blood mononuclear cells (PBMCs), taken before the fourth cycle of nivolumab. The CDR3 sequence is CSGTSGSDEQFF. DNA for the CDR3: TGCAGCGGGACTAGCGGGAGCGATGAGCAGTTCTTC.